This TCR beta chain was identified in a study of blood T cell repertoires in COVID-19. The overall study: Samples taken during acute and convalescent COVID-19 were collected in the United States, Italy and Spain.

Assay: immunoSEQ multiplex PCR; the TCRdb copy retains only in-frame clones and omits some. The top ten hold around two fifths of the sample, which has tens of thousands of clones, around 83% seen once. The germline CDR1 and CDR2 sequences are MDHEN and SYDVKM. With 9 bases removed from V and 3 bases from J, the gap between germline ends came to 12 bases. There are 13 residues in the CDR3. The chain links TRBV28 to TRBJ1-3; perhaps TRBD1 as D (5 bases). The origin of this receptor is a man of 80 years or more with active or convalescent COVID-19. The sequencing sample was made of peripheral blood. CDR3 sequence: CASKQVFGNTIYF. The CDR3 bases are TGTGCCAGTAAACAGGTCTTTGGAAACACCATATATTTT. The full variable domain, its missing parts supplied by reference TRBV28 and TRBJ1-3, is DVKVTQSSRYLVKRTGEKVFLECVQDMDHENMFWYRQDPGLGLRLIYFSYDVKMKEKGDIPEGYSVSREKKERFSLILESASTNQTSMYLCASKQVFGNTIYFGEGSWLTVV.